This T cell receptor beta chain was sequenced for a study of blood T cell repertoires in COVID-19. Study-wide context: The study drew acute and convalescent COVID-19 samples from the United States, Italy and Spain. From T cells, B-cell-depleted T cells, or PBMCs came the material, which was cDNA or gDNA.

Per the authors' pipeline: Estimation of nucleated cell counts was performed using reference gene primer amplification. Assay used: immunoSEQ multiplex PCR; TCRdb lists only in-frame clones, some missing. That table is the source of V, J and clone size, and D and trimming were worked out from the DNA. The data show around 230,000 clones, 70% to 90% seen once. This CDR3 is 17 amino acids long. The ends lost 5 bases at V and 1 base at J; junction bases unmatched: 13. This clone was counted a single time. Specimen: peripheral blood. This receptor was identified in a young man who had recovered from COVID-19. The chain employs TRBV23-1 and TRBJ1-2; 7 bases fit TRBD1. TRBV23-1 is noted as an ORF with a role that remains uncertain. CDR3 nucleotides: TGCGCCAGCAGTAACCCCACCCGACAGGGACTTAACTATGGCTACACCTTC. This gives the protein CASSNPTRQGLNYGYTF.